A single sample is the source of the 19 T cell receptor beta chains below, sequenced in a study of low-dose radiotherapy and immunotherapy resistance in tumors. cDNA synthesis used a TRAV/TRBV-specific primer set for both chains. TCR amplification used approximately 19 PCR cycles, a constant-region primer and a V-primer adapter. MiXCR, run by TCRdb on the reads, gives a single entry per CDR3 protein. This sample has tens of thousands of distinct CDR3 sequences; 15% to 20% occur once, and the top ten carry roughly 2.8%. As for time point: before trial treatment. Sequences were derived from PBMCs, sampled before treatment. The source of these receptors is a male donor with prostate cancer.

At least ten counts were recorded for this clonotype. J is TRBJ2-7 and V is TRBV20-1; 7 bases line up with TRBD1. J was trimmed by 5 bases and V by 0 bases; bases with no gene match: 16. CDR3 length: 17 amino acids. Germline CDR1 and CDR2: DFQATT and SNEGSKA (reference sequence). The DNA of the CDR3 is TGCAGTGCTAGAGATCTGGGGGCCCCGACAGGGCGACACGAGCAGTACTTC. Amino acids: CSARDLGAPTGRHEQYF.

This clonotype was counted ten times or more. This chain links TRBV9 with TRBJ1-6; D is unclear. Between the trimmed V and J ends, which lost 0 bases and 13 bases, there was a span of 11 bases. This CDR3 region has 13 residues. From germline, CDR1 is SGDLS and CDR2 YYNGEE. CDR3 DNA sequence: TGTGCCAGCAGCGTAGTCCCAGTAGGGCCCCTCCACTTT. It specifies CASSVVPVGPLHF.

Concerning this clonotype itself: A far larger clone is off by one base, so a read error is likely. The chain couples TRBV9 to TRBJ2-1, with a weak D call TRBD2 (6 bases). CDR1 and CDR2 (germline): SGDLS, YYNGEE. The CDR3 extends over 11 amino acids. CDR3 loop: CAGSQGLTEFF. In DNA, the CDR3 is TGTGCCGGCAGCCAGGGACTCACCGAGTTCTTC.

With regard to this clonotype: A much larger clone differs from this one at a single base, so this may be a read error. The rearrangement uses TRBV6-2 or TRBV6-3 and TRBJ1-5; 9 bases match TRBD1. Germline assignment: CDR1 MNHEY and CDR2 SVGEGT. This CDR3 has 15 amino acids. The CDR3 nucleotides are TGCCCCAGCAGTGAAGGGACAGGGTTTTATCAGCCCCAGCATTTT. This encodes CPSSEGTGFYQPQHF.

At least ten counts were recorded for this clonotype. The chain joins TRBV14 to TRBJ1-1, with a possible D match to TRBD1 (6 bases). The CDR3 has 16 residues. Germline V lookup: CDR1 SGHDN, CDR2 FVKESK. Trimming shortened V by 1 base and J by 5 bases, and 17 bases separated the two germline ends. CDR3 sequence reads: CASSQGPRRGETEAFF. The CDR3 DNA sequence: TGTGCCAGCAGCCAAGGCCCCCGCAGGGGAGAAACTGAAGCTTTCTTT.

This clonotype was observed at least ten times. The V and J genes are TRBV20-1 and TRBJ2-1, with 14 positions matching TRBD2. The CDR3 has 16 amino acids. V trimming: 6 bases; J trimming: 3 bases; junction bases outside the gene matches: 7. The germline V gene encodes CDR1 DFQATT and CDR2 SNEGSKA (reference sequence). The CDR3 DNA reads as TGCAGTGCGCCCGGGACTAGCGGGGGCCGCTACAATGAGCAGTTCTTC. It encodes CSAPGTSGGRYNEQFF.

This clonotype has ten or more counts. The chain combines TRBV18 with TRBJ2-7; D call uncertain. Trimming took off 0 bases at V and 0 bases at J, with 12 bases between the two ends. CDR1 and CDR2 (germline): KGHSH, LQKENI. The CDR3 spans 16 residues. The CDR3 nucleotides are TGTGCCAGCTCACCACCGATCCACACCAGCTCCTACGAGCAGTACTTC. Translation gives CASSPPIHTSSYEQYF.

The genes are TRBV19 and TRBJ2-7; D tentatively fits TRBD1 or TRBD2 (5 bases each). The CDR3 has 13 amino acids. Trimming cost V 10 bases and J 1 base, with 14 bases left between them. Germline V gene lookup returns CDR1 LNHDA and CDR2 SQIVND (reference sequence). The CDR3 DNA reads as TGTGCCACTAGGGACCCCGGATCCTACGAGCAGTACTTC. Protein sequence: CATRDPGSYEQYF.

Notes on this clonotype: This likely reflects a read error, since a far larger clone is one base away. The J gene is TRBJ2-2, the V gene TRBV10-2, with D tentatively TRBD2 (5 bases). The CDR3 sequence is 15 residues long. Germline CDR1 is WSHSY and CDR2 is SAAADI. The CDR3 protein is CASRPLKEDTGERFF. The CDR3 DNA follows: TGTGCCAGCAGGCCCCTCAAGGAAGACACCGGGGAGCGGTTTTTT.

This clonotype was seen ten or more times. V usage is TRBV7-9 and J usage is TRBJ1-1; 8 positions match TRBD1. The CDR3 sequence is 16 residues long. With V trimmed by 4 bases and J by 4 bases, 11 bases remained unmatched. From germline, CDR1 is SEHNR and CDR2 FQNEAQ (reference sequence). CDR3 coding DNA: TGTGCCAGCAGCTACGACAGGGGAATGGCCAGCACTGAAGCTTTCTTT. Amino acid sequence: CASSYDRGMASTEAFF.

By sample fraction, this clonotype is medium-sized. This sequence joins TRBV5-4 and TRBJ2-7, with TRBD1 identical over 7 bases. Germline CDR1 is SGHNT and CDR2 is YYREEE (reference sequence). V dropped 3 bases and J dropped 0; count of bases not matched to a gene: 3. CDR3 size: 14 residues. The DNA for the CDR3 is TGTGCCAGCAGCTCCCGGGACAGCTCCTACGAGCAGTACTTC. This sequence encodes CASSSRDSSYEQYF.

This clonotype occurred many times. The J gene is TRBJ2-7, the V gene TRBV7-2; D perhaps matches TRBD1 (5 bases). Between the trimmed V and J ends, which lost 1 base and 3 bases, there was a span of 7 bases. The germline V gene has CDR1 SGHTA and CDR2 FQGNSA. The CDR3 is made up of 13 amino acids. The CDR3 DNA follows: TGTGCCAGCAGCTTAGAGGGGTTCTACGAGCAGTACTTC. Translated: CASSLEGFYEQYF.

This clonotype was seen many times. The CDR3 here is CASGWDSWEEPGREQYF. In nucleotides, the CDR3 is TGTGCTAGTGGTTGGGACTCCTGGGAGGAGCCAGGACGAGAGCAGTACTTC. The chain uses TRBV12-5 and TRBJ2-7; D is possibly TRBD2 (6 bases). Germline V CDR1 and CDR2: LGHNT, FRNRAP. The CDR3 sequence is 17 residues long. Trimming pared 4 bases from V and 7 bases from J, leaving 26 bases between.

The sample holds many counts of this clonotype. The J gene is TRBJ2-1, the V gene TRBV15, with D maybe TRBD1 (6 bases). The CDR3 runs 16 residues. Trimming took off 5 bases at V and 6 bases at J, with 20 bases between the two ends. CDR1 is LNHNV, CDR2 YYDKDF, per germline (reference sequence). CDR3 amino acids: CATSYTGTPSTNEQFF. In DNA, the CDR3 is TGTGCCACCAGCTACACCGGGACACCCAGCACCAATGAGCAGTTCTTC. Complete variable domain (other parts from reference TRBV15 and TRBJ2-1): DAMVIQNPRYQVTQFGKPVTLSCSQTLNHNVMYWYQQKSSQAPKLLFHYYDKDFNNEADTPDNFQSRRPNTSFCFLDIRSPGLGDTAMYLCATSYTGTPSTNEQFFGPGTRLTVL.

This clonotype was picked up many times. The chain is built from TRBV9 and TRBJ2-2; D remains unclear. The CDR3 is made up of 14 amino acids. Germline V gives CDR1 SGDLS, CDR2 YYNGEE. V was shortened by 4 bases and J by 3 bases, with 10 bases between the two germline ends. CDR3 loop: CASSNRVDTGELFF. In nucleotides, the CDR3 is TGTGCCAGCAGCAACCGCGTTGACACCGGGGAGCTGTTTTTT.

On this clonotype: A far larger clone is off by one base, so a read error is likely. The chain joins TRBV6-8 to TRBJ2-1, with 8 bases lining up with TRBD2. Germline CDR1 is MNHGY and CDR2 is SAAAGT. This CDR3 has 15 residues. The trim removed 8 bases at V and 7 bases at J, leaving 13 bases unmatched. The CDR3 region is CASGSGTGGRNEQFF. As DNA, the CDR3 is TGTGCCAGCGGTTCGGGGACGGGGGGGCGGAATGAGCAGTTCTTC.

This clonotype was seen many times. This chain uses TRBV4-2 with TRBJ2-3; D remains unclear. The CDR3 consists of 15 residues. Germline V gives CDR1 LGHNA, CDR2 YNFKEQ. Trimming took off 4 bases at V and 1 base at J, with 12 bases between the two ends. CDR3: CASSLVAGGTDTQYF. The CDR3 DNA follows: TGTGCCAGCAGCCTAGTAGCCGGTGGCACAGATACGCAGTATTTT.

Many counts were recorded for this clonotype. This sequence joins TRBV11-2 and TRBJ2-7; 12 bases are shared with TRBD1. CDR1 is SGHAT, CDR2 FQNNGV, per germline. The CDR3 length is 17 residues. The V and J ends lost 0 bases and 5 bases, in that order; junction bases with no gene match: 8. CDR3 coding DNA: TGTGCCAGCAGCTTAGATCGGGGGACAGGGGGCCCCAACGAGCAGTACTTC. It yields the protein CASSLDRGTGGPNEQYF.

There are many counts of this clonotype. This sequence joins TRBV12-3 or TRBV12-4 and TRBJ1-1; the D is unclear. The CDR3 loop spans 15 amino acids. The V and J ends lost 5 bases and 9 bases respectively, with 22 bases between them. The CDR3 here is CASSLQVGSSRKAFF. The DNA of the CDR3 is TGTGCCAGCAGTCTGCAGGTTGGATCTTCTCGAAAAGCTTTCTTT.